Below, 31 T cell receptor beta chains from the same sample are listed, as sequenced in a study of cytomegalovirus exposure and HLA in healthy donors. The PCR used 60 Vbeta and 13 Jbeta primers. This table comes from immunoSEQ multiplex PCR, and its TCRdb copy is limited to in-frame clones, with some not included. The top ten clones hold about 6.4% of a sample with roughly 150,000 clones, about 80% of them seen once. The sample taken for sequencing was PBMCs. These receptors originate from a woman in her fifties or sixties in good health and CMV-seropositive.

Only one count was recorded for this clone. The chain couples TRBV12-5 to TRBJ2-7, with a possible D match to TRBD1 (6 bases). Germline CDR1 is LGHNT and CDR2 is FRNRAP. The length of the CDR3 is 15 residues. Trimming removed 0 bases at V and 5 bases at J, with 14 bases between. CDR3 DNA sequence: TGTGCTAGTGGTTTGGTACAGGGTTCGATAAACGAGCAGTACTTC. Its translation: CASGLVQGSINEQYF.

This chain links TRBV10-3 with TRBJ1-1, with a weak D call TRBD1 (6 bases). The CDR3 sequence is 14 residues long. The germline V and J ends were trimmed by 2 bases and 3 bases, with 10 bases remaining between them. Germline CDR1 ENHRY, CDR2 SYGVKD. CDR3 in amino acids: CAISEHRADTEAFF. DNA for the CDR3: TGTGCCATCAGTGAGCACAGGGCCGACACTGAAGCTTTCTTT.

This chain uses TRBV19 with TRBJ2-3; 13 nucleotides agree with TRBD2. This CDR3 contains 17 residues. V gave up 4 bases and J gave up 2 bases; unmatched junction bases: 6. Germline lookup yields CDR1 LNHDA and CDR2 SQIVND (reference sequence). The CDR3 sequence: CASSTLGTSGVTDTQYF. DNA of the CDR3: TGTGCCAGTAGTACCCTCGGGACTAGCGGGGTCACAGATACGCAGTATTTT.

V is TRBV11-2 and J is TRBJ1-2; D unresolved. This CDR3 has 13 residues. The V gene's germline CDR1 is SGHAT and CDR2 FQNNGV. The V end was cut by 3 bases, the J end by 5 bases, with 10 bases between. The CDR3 reads CASSFKTEYGYTF. Here the CDR3 DNA reads TGTGCCAGCAGCTTCAAAACAGAGTATGGCTACACCTTC.

CDR3 sequence reads: CASSVTDSYEQYF. In DNA, the CDR3 is TGTGCCAGTAGTGTAACAGACTCCTACGAGCAGTACTTC. The chain carries TRBV19 and TRBJ2-7; D gene ambiguous. The V gene's germline CDR1 is LNHDA and CDR2 SQIVND (reference sequence). Between the trimmed V and J ends, which lost 5 bases and 0 bases, there was a span of 8 bases. This CDR3 has 13 residues.

Details on this clone: The junction differs from germline at one of its ends, possibly a read error. The rearrangement joins TRBV7-9 to TRBJ2-5; D is perhaps TRBD1 (5 bases). The CDR3 is made up of 15 amino acids. CDR1 and CDR2 (germline): SEHNR, FQNEAQ (reference sequence). CDR3 protein: CSSSLARRAGETQYF. The CDR3 DNA sequence: TGTTCCAGCAGCTTAGCCCGCAGGGCTGGGGAGACCCAGTACTTC. The whole variable domain, filled in from reference TRBV7-9 and TRBJ2-5, reads DTGVSQNPRHKITKRGQNVTFRCDPISEHNRLYWYRQTLGQGPEFLTYFQNEAQLEKSRLLSDRFSAERPKGSFSTLEIQRTEQGDSAMYLCSSSLARRAGETQYFGPGTRLLVL.

V usage is TRBV5-1 and J usage is TRBJ1-1; D might be TRBD1 (6 bases). Between the trimmed V and J ends, which lost 6 bases and 2 bases, there was a span of 20 bases. Germline V gene sequence: CDR1 SGHRS, CDR2 YFSETQ. This CDR3 is built from 16 residues. The CDR3 DNA is TGCGCCAGCAAGGGGGTTGGGTTAGGGCTTAACACTGAAGCTTTCTTT. Protein: CASKGVGLGLNTEAFF.

The chain joins TRBV19 to TRBJ1-5; 7 bases fit TRBD1. This CDR3 contains 16 residues. The J segment lost 4 bases and the V segment lost 8 bases, leaving 14 bases of the junction unmatched. Per the germline V gene, CDR1 is LNHDA and CDR2 is SQIVND (reference sequence). CDR3 in DNA: TGTGCCAGTCTCCCAGGGCAGGGGGGCATTAATCAGCCCCAGCATTTT. It translates to CASLPGQGGINQPQHF.

The chain combines TRBV25-1 with TRBJ2-7; possibly TRBD2 for D (7 bases). V lost 6 bases to trimming and J lost 5 bases, with 20 bases between them. The CDR3 is 15 amino acids. The germline V gene encodes CDR1 MGHDK and CDR2 SYGVNS. The CDR3 coding sequence is TGTGCCAGCAGCAACACAGGGAGGGGGTTCAACGAGCAGTACTTC. It translates to CASSNTGRGFNEQYF.

The V and J genes are TRBV5-6 and TRBJ2-1; 7 bases agree with TRBD2. Germline values: CDR1 SGHDT, CDR2 YYEEEE. V lost 3 bases to trimming and J lost 15 bases; unmatched junction nucleotides: 9. CDR3 length: 12 amino acids. CDR3 sequence (DNA): TGTGCCAGCAGCTGGGGGGGTGAGGCAGTGTTCTTC. It specifies CASSWGGEAVFF.

The chain employs TRBV28 and TRBJ1-5; D not resolved. Trimming stripped 5 bases from V and 6 bases from J, with 14 bases between. Germline values: CDR1 MDHEN, CDR2 SYDVKM. This CDR3 spans 14 amino acids. CDR3 bases: TGTGCCAGCAGTCCCCTGGGAGGGTCTCAGCCCCAGCATTTT. It translates to CASSPLGGSQPQHF.

V usage is TRBV28 and J usage is TRBJ2-7; TRBD2 agrees at 9 bases. This CDR3 has 15 amino acids. With V trimmed by 5 bases and J by 1 base, 6 bases remained unmatched. Germline CDR1 MDHEN, CDR2 SYDVKM. The CDR3 region is CASSPTGLASYEQYF. The CDR3 DNA reads as TGTGCCAGCAGTCCTACGGGACTAGCTTCCTACGAGCAGTACTTC. The full variable domain, its missing parts supplied by reference TRBV28 and TRBJ2-7, is DVKVTQSSRYLVKRTGEKVFLECVQDMDHENMFWYRQDPGLGLRLIYFSYDVKMKEKGDIPEGYSVSREKKERFSLILESASTNQTSMYLCASSPTGLASYEQYFGPGTRLTVT.

The rearrangement uses TRBV7-7 and TRBJ2-3; 13 bases agree with TRBD2. Germline V lookup: CDR1 SSHAT, CDR2 FNYEAQ (reference sequence). This CDR3 comprises 15 residues. The V and J ends lost 4 bases and 7 bases, in that order; junction bases with no gene match: 5. The CDR3: CASSSGTSGANTQYF. DNA of the CDR3: TGTGCCAGCAGCTCCGGGACTAGCGGGGCCAATACGCAGTATTTT.

DNA for the CDR3: TGTGCCAGCAGCTTGGCCGCGGCAGGGGGCTTAGATACGCAGTATTTT. Translated: CASSLAAAGGLDTQYF. This chain joins TRBV5-6 and TRBJ2-3, with 8 bases fitting TRBD1. J lost 5 bases, V lost 0 bases, and 8 bases had no gene match. This CDR3 has 16 residues. CDR1 and CDR2 (germline): SGHDT, YYEEEE.

This chain links TRBV9 with TRBJ1-5, with no clear D. The CDR3 sequence is 15 residues long. CDR1 and CDR2 (germline): SGDLS, YYNGEE. V dropped 3 bases and J dropped 3 bases, with 13 bases sitting between them. CDR3 in DNA: TGTGCCAGCAGCGCCGAGGGAGTTTCCAATCAGCCCCAGCATTTT. This translates into CASSAEGVSNQPQHF. Full variable domain (remainder filled in from reference TRBV9 and TRBJ1-5): DSGVTQTPKHLITATGQRVTLRCSPRSGDLSVYWYQQSLDQGLQFLIQYYNGEERAKGNILERFSAQQFPDLHSELNLSSLELGDSALYFCASSAEGVSNQPQHFGDGTRLSIL.

The chain couples TRBV29-1 to TRBJ1-2; 10 positions match TRBD1. Germline CDR1 SQVTM, CDR2 ANQGSEA. With 1 base clipped from V and 5 bases from J, the junction kept 10 bases outside the gene matches. CDR3 length: 16 residues. The CDR3 DNA follows: TGCAGCGTTGAAGGGGGACAGGGGAGTTCCCTTTATGGCTACACCTTC. Translating it yields CSVEGGQGSSLYGYTF.

This rearrangement joins TRBV7-2 to TRBJ1-2; 7 nucleotides line up with TRBD1. V lost 1 base, J lost 5 bases, and 7 bases stayed unmatched. Germline CDR1 is SGHTA and CDR2 is FQGNSA. The CDR3 consists of 15 residues. CDR3 coding DNA: TGTGCCAGCAGCTTAGAGGGCCCAGGGGGATATGGCTACACCTTC. This encodes CASSLEGPGGYGYTF.

The chain links TRBV7-6 to TRBJ1-1, with D perhaps TRBD1 (6 bases). This CDR3 is 15 amino acids long. The V end lost 5 bases, the J end lost 0 bases, and 13 bases lay between the germline ends. Germline values: CDR1 SGHVS, CDR2 FNYEAQ. Here the CDR3 DNA reads TGTGCCAGCAGCCCTTGGACAGTTCTGAACACTGAAGCTTTCTTT. Encoded protein: CASSPWTVLNTEAFF.

The CDR3 here is CASSRESVANEKLFF. The CDR3 DNA reads as TGCGCCAGCAGCCGGGAGTCTGTGGCTAATGAAAAACTGTTTTTT. The chain has TRBV4-1 and TRBJ1-4; D gene ambiguous. This CDR3 is built from 15 residues. The V gene lost 4 bases and the J gene lost 3 bases, with 12 bases spanning the gap. Per the germline V gene, CDR1 is MGHRA and CDR2 is YSYEKL.

The rearrangement links TRBV10-3 to TRBJ1-2; TRBD1 might be the D (6 bases). Germline V gene lookup returns CDR1 ENHRY and CDR2 SYGVKD. Trimming took 6 bases from V and 4 from J, leaving 15 bases between them. The length of the CDR3 is 14 residues. The CDR3 bases are TGTGCCATCAGCCAGGGGATTAAGGTCTATGGCTACACCTTC. This gives the protein CAISQGIKVYGYTF.

V gene TRBV4-3 combines with J gene TRBJ2-1, with D perhaps TRBD1 (6 bases). This CDR3 comprises 15 residues. Deletions cut 3 bases from V and 1 base from J, with 10 bases between. Germline lookup yields CDR1 LGHNA and CDR2 YSLEER. The CDR3 spells CASSQDRPSYNEQFF. In nucleotides, the CDR3 is TGCGCCAGCAGCCAGGACAGACCTTCCTACAATGAGCAGTTCTTC.

This sequence joins TRBV12-5 and TRBJ2-1, with D possibly TRBD1 on 5 matching bases. Germline V gene data show CDR1 as LGHNT and CDR2 as FRNRAP. This CDR3 spans 12 amino acids. V lost 4 bases and J lost 13, with 14 bases in between. The CDR3 DNA is TGTGCTAGTGGTTGGGGCGGTAGGGGACAGTTCTTC. It is translated as CASGWGGRGQFF.

The chain joins TRBV5-1 to TRBJ2-7; a weak D match, TRBD1 (5 bases). The CDR3 has 13 amino acids. Between the trimmed V and J ends, which lost 1 base and 3 bases, there was a span of 8 bases. The germline V gene encodes CDR1 SGHRS and CDR2 YFSETQ. CDR3: CASSLSGNYEQYF. The CDR3 region has the DNA TGCGCCAGCAGCTTGTCAGGGAACTACGAGCAGTACTTC.

The J gene is TRBJ1-1, the V gene TRBV4-1; 7 bases are shared with TRBD1. V lost 6 bases to trimming and J lost 3 bases; unmatched junction nucleotides: 4. Germline CDR1 is MGHRA and CDR2 is YSYEKL. The CDR3 runs 13 residues. DNA for the CDR3: TGCGCCAGCAGTCCCGACAGGGACACTGAAGCTTTCTTT. Translating gives CASSPDRDTEAFF.

The chain recombines TRBV6-1 with TRBJ2-3, with TRBD2 matching over 10 bases. Germline CDR1 is MNHNS and CDR2 is SASEGT. This CDR3 is built from 13 residues. With V trimmed by 8 bases and J by 4 bases, 3 bases remained unmatched. The CDR3 DNA reads as TGTGCCAGCGGGCTAGCGGGGGCAGATACGCAGTATTTT. It codes for CASGLAGADTQYF.

The CDR3 nucleotides are TGTGCTAGTGGTTTGGTACAATCTGGACAGACAAGGCCCGTGGCCAACGTCCTGACTTTC. It codes for CASGLVQSGQTRPVANVLTF. V usage is TRBV12-5 and J usage is TRBJ2-6; D is possibly TRBD1 (6 bases). This CDR3 is built from 20 residues. Germline V gene sequence: CDR1 LGHNT, CDR2 FRNRAP. V lost 0 bases and J 6 bases, leaving 24 bases between the germline ends.

This clone appeared a single time. The V gene is TRBV7-9, the J gene TRBJ2-7; TRBD2 matches at 7 bases. J was trimmed by 7 bases and V by 2 bases; bases with no gene match: 5. CDR1 and CDR2 from the germline V gene are SEHNR and FQNEAQ (reference sequence). The CDR3 is 13 amino acids. CDR3 residues: CASSLLQAGEQYF. DNA for the CDR3: TGTGCCAGCAGCTTACTCCAAGCGGGGGAGCAGTACTTC.

The rearrangement uses TRBV2 and TRBJ2-1; 10 bases match TRBD1. Trimming at V came to 5 bases and at J to 8 bases, leaving 3 bases not matched to a gene. This CDR3 comprises 13 residues. Germline CDR1 and CDR2: SNHLY and FYNNEI. The CDR3 DNA reads as TGTGCCAGCAGTAGGGACAGGGGAGATGAGCAGTTCTTC. Its protein product is CASSRDRGDEQFF.

This chain connects TRBV5-4 to TRBJ2-7; TRBD1 might be the D (6 bases). V was pared by 5 bases and J by 2 bases, with 14 bases between. The germline CDR1 and CDR2 sequences are SGHNT and YYREEE (reference sequence). CDR3 size: 14 residues. The CDR3 here is CASSSPGDTYEQYF. The CDR3 DNA follows: TGTGCCAGCAGTTCCCCAGGGGACACCTACGAGCAGTACTTC.

V gene TRBV11-2 combines with J gene TRBJ1-6, with D perhaps TRBD1 (6 bases). The CDR3 covers 18 residues. The ends were cut back, 2 bases at V and 10 bases at J, with 24 bases in the middle. Germline loops: CDR1 SGHAT, CDR2 FQNNGV. CDR3 sequence: CASSLWGSIDRRKSPLHF. CDR3 DNA: TGTGCCAGCAGCTTATGGGGTTCCATAGACAGGAGGAAATCACCCCTCCACTTT.

The CDR3 here is CASSVGQSNTEAFF. CDR3 nucleotides: TGTGCCAGCAGCGTAGGCCAGTCAAACACTGAAGCTTTCTTT. This rearrangement joins TRBV9 to TRBJ1-1; no clear D gene. Germline V gene data show CDR1 as SGDLS and CDR2 as YYNGEE. Trimming took 0 bases from V and 2 from J, leaving 8 bases between them. This CDR3 comprises 14 residues.